Listed here is a single T cell receptor beta chain. This entry comes from a study of blood T cell repertoires in COVID-19. Study overall: The origin of the acute and convalescent COVID-19 samples was the United States, Italy and Spain. T cells, B-cell-depleted T cells, or PBMCs provided the cDNA or gDNA that served as material.

Per the original methods: How many nucleated cells were present was estimated from reference gene primer amplification. Generated by immunoSEQ multiplex PCR, the TCRdb table keeps only in-frame clones and is missing some. V, J and clone size are taken as reported in that table, and D and trimming were inferred from the DNA itself. Of 430,000 or so clones in the sample, 80% to 90% are singletons; the top ten hold 0.7% to 0.85%. Per the germline V gene, CDR1 is SGDLS and CDR2 is YYNGEE. The CDR3 runs 15 residues. Trimming removed 7 bases from V and 7 bases from J; junction bases left unmatched: 8. Sequencing was carried out using peripheral blood. The chain uses TRBV9 and TRBJ2-1, with 13 nucleotides matching TRBD2. The receptor was derived from a man between 18 and 29 years old with COVID-19, enrolled during active disease. CDR3: CASSSRLAGGNEQFF. Here the CDR3 DNA reads TGTGCCAGCTCATCGAGACTAGCGGGAGGAAATGAGCAGTTCTTC.